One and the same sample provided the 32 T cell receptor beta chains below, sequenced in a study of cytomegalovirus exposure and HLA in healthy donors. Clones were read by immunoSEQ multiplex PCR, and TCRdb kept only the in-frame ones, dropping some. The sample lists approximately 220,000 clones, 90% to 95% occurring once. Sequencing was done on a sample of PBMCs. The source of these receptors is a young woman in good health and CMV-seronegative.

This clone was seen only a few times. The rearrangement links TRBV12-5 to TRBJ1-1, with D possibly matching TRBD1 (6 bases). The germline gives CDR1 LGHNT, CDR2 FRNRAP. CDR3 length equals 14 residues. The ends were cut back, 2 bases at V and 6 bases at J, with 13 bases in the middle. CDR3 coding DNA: TGTGCTAGTGGTTTGTGGGGGCCAAACGCTGAAGCTTTCTTT. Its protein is CASGLWGPNAEAFF.

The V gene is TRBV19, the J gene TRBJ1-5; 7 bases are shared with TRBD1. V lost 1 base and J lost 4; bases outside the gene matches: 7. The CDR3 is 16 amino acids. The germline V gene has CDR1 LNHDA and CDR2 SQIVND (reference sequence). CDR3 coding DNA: TGTGCCAGTAGTATAGGACAGGGACGGACTAATCAGCCCCAGCATTTT. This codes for CASSIGQGRTNQPQHF. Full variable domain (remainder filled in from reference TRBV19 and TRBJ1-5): DGGITQSPKYLFRKEGQNVTLSCEQNLNHDAMYWYRQDPGQGLRLIYYSQIVNDFQKGDIAEGYSVSREKKESFPLTVTSAQKNPTAFYLCASSIGQGRTNQPQHFGDGTRLSIL.

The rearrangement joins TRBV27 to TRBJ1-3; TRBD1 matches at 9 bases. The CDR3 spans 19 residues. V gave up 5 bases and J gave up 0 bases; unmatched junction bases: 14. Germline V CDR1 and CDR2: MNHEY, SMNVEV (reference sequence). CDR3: CASSPTFRDRANSGNTIYF. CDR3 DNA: TGTGCCAGCAGTCCTACCTTCCGGGACAGGGCTAACTCTGGAAACACCATATATTTT.

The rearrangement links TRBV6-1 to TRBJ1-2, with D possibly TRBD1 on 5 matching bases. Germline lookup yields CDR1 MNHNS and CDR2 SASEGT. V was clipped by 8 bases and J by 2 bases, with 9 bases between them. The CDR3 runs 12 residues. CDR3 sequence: CASAGWNYGYTF. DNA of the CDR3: TGTGCCAGCGCAGGGTGGAACTATGGCTACACCTTC.

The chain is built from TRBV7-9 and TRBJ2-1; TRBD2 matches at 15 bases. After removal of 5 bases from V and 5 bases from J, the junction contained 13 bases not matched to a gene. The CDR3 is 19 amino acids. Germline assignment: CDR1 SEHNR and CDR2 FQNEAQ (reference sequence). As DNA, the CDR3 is TGTGCCAGCAGCCCCCTCGCGGGGGGGACTAGCGGGAGGAACAATGAGCAGTTCTTC. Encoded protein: CASSPLAGGTSGRNNEQFF.

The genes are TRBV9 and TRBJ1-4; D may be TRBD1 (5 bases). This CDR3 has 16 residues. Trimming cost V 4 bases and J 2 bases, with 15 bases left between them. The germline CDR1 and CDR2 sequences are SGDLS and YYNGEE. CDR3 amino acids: CASSPRRQGTNEKLFF. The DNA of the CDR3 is TGTGCCAGCAGCCCCCGCCGGCAGGGCACTAATGAAAAACTGTTTTTT.

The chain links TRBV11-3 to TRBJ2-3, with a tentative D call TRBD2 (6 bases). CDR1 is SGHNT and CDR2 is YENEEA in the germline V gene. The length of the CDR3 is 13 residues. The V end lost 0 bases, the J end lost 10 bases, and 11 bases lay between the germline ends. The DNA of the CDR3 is TGTGCCAGCAGCTTAGATGATGCGGGGCCGCAGTATTTT. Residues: CASSLDDAGPQYF.

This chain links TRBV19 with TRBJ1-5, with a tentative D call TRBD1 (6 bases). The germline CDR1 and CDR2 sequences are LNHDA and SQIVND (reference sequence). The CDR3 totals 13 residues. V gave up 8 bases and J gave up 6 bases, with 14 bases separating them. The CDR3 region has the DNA TGTGCCAGTTCGGGCAGGGGTCGTCAGCCCCAGCATTTT. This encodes CASSGRGRQPQHF. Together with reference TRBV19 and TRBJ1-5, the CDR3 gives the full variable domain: DGGITQSPKYLFRKEGQNVTLSCEQNLNHDAMYWYRQDPGQGLRLIYYSQIVNDFQKGDIAEGYSVSREKKESFPLTVTSAQKNPTAFYLCASSGRGRQPQHFGDGTRLSIL.

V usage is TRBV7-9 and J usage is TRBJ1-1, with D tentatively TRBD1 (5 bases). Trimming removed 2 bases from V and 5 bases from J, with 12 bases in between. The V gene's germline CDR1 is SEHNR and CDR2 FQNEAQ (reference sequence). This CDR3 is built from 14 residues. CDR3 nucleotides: TGTGCCAGCAGCTTACAGGGTCCCAATACTGAAGCTTTCTTT. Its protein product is CASSLQGPNTEAFF.

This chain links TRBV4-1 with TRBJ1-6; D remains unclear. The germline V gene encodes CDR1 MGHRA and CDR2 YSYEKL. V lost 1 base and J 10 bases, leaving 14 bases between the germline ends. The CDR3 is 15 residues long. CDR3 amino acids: CASSQVRGLRSPLHF. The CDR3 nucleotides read TGCGCCAGCAGCCAAGTGAGAGGGCTGAGGTCACCCCTCCACTTT.

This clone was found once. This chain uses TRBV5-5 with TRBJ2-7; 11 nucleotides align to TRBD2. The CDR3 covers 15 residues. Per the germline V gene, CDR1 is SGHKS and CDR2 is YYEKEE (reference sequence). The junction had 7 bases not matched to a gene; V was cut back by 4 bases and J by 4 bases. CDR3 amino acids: CASSPLSGRAYEQYF. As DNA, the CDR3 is TGTGCCAGCAGCCCCCTTAGCGGGAGGGCGTACGAGCAGTACTTC.

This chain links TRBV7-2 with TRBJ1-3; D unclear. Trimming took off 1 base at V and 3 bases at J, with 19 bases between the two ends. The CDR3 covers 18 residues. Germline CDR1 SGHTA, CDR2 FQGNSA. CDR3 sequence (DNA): TGTGCCAGCAGCTTAGATACAGTAACACCGACGGATGGAAACACCATATATTTT. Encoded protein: CASSLDTVTPTDGNTIYF.

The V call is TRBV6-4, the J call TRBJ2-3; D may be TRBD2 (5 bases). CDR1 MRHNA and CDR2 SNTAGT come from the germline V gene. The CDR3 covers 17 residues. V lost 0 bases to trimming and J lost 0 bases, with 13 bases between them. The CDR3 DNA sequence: TGTGCCAGCAGTGACTCGGCACTCGGGGAGAGCACAGATACGCAGTATTTT. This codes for CASSDSALGESTDTQYF.

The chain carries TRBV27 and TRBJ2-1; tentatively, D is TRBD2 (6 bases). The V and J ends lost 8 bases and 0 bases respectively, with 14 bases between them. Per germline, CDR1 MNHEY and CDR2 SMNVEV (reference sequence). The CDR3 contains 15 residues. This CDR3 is CASVTSGPSYNEQFF. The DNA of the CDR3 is TGTGCCAGCGTAACAAGCGGGCCCTCCTACAATGAGCAGTTCTTC.

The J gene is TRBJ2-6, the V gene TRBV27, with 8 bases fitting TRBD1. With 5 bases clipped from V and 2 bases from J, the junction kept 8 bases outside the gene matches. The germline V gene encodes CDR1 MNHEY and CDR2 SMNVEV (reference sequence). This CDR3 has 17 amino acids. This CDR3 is CASSLITGGTGANVLTF. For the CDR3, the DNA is TGTGCCAGCAGTCTTATTACAGGGGGTACTGGGGCCAACGTCCTGACTTTC.

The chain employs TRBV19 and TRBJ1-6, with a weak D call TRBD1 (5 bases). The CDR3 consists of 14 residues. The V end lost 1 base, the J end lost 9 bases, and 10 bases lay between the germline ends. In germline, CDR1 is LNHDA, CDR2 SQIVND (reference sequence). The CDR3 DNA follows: TGTGCCAGTAGTATAGTAGGGGATGGTTCACCCCTCCACTTT. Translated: CASSIVGDGSPLHF.

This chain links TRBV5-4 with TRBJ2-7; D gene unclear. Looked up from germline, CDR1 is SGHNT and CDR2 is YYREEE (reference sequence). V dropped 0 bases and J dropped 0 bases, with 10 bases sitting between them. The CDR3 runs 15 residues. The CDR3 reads CASSLVQVSSYEQYF. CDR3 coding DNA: TGTGCCAGCAGCTTGGTGCAGGTTTCCTCCTACGAGCAGTACTTC.

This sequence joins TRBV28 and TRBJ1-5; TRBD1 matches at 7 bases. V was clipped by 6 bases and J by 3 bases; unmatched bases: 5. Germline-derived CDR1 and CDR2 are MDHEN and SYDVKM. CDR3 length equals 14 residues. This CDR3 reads CASRGTVANQPQHF. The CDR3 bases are TGTGCCAGCAGAGGGACAGTGGCCAATCAGCCCCAGCATTTT.

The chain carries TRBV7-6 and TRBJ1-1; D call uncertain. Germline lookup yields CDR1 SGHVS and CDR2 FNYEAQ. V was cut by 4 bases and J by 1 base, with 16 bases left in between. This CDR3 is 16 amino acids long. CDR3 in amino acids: CASSSQPQAGNTEAFF. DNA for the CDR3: TGTGCCAGCAGCTCCCAACCCCAGGCGGGGAACACTGAAGCTTTCTTT.

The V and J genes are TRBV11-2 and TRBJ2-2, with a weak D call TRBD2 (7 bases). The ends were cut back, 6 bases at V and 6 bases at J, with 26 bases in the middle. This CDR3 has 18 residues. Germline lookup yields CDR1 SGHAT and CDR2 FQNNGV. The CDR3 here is CASRRGGSLPAFSGELFF. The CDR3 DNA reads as TGTGCCAGCAGGAGGGGGGGGAGTTTACCGGCATTTTCCGGGGAGCTGTTTTTT. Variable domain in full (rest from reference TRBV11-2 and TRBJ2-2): EAGVAQSPRYKIIEKRQSVAFWCNPISGHATLYWYQQILGQGPKLLIQFQNNGVVDDSQLPKDRFSAERLKGVDSTLKIQPAKLEDSAVYLCASRRGGSLPAFSGELFFGEGSRLTVL.

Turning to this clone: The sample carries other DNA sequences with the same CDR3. CDR3 loop: CSVDSPSTDTQYF. The CDR3 bases are TGCAGCGTCGACTCTCCTAGCACAGATACGCAGTATTTT. The chain recombines TRBV29-1 with TRBJ2-3; the D is unclear. This CDR3 has 13 amino acids. In germline, CDR1 is SQVTM, CDR2 ANQGSEA. Trimming cost V 6 bases and J 0 bases, with 10 bases left between them.

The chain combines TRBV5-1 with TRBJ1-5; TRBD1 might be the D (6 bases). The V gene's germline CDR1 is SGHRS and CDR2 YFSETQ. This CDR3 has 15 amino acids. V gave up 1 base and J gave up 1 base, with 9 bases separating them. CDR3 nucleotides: TGCGCCAGCAGCTTGTTGGGGGCAAGCAATCAGCCCCAGCATTTT. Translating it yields CASSLLGASNQPQHF.

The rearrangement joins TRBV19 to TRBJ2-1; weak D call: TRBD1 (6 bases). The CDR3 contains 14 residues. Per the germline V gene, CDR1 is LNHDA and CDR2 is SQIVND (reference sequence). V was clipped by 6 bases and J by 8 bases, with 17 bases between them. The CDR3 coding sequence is TGTGCCAGTAGGGACAGACGCCGGGTGGATGAGCAGTTCTTC. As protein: CASRDRRRVDEQFF.

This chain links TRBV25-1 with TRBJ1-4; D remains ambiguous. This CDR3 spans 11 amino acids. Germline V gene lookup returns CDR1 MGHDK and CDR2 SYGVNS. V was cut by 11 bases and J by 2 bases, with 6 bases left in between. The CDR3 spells CASTTNEKLFF. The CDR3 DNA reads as TGTGCCTCTACGACTAATGAAAAACTGTTTTTT.

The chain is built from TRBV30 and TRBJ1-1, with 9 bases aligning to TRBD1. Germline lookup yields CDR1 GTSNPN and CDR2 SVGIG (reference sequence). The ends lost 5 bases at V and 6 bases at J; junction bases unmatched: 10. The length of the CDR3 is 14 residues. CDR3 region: CAWEVGTGYSEAFF. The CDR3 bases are TGTGCCTGGGAGGTAGGGACAGGGTACTCTGAAGCTTTCTTT.

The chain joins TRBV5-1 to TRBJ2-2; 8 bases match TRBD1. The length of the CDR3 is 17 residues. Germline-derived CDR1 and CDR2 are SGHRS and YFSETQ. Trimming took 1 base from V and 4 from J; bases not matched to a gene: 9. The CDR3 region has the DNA TGCGCCAGCAGCTTGCAGGGGGCTCAAAGGAGCACCGGGGAGCTGTTTTTT. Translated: CASSLQGAQRSTGELFF.

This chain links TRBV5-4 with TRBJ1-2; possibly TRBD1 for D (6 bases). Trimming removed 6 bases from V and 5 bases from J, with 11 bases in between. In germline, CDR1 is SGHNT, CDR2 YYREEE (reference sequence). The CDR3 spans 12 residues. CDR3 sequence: CASTGGSYGYTF. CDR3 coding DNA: TGTGCCAGCACGGGGGGCTCTTATGGCTACACCTTC.

This CDR3 reads CASSSRLLYNEQFF. The CDR3 region has the DNA TGCGCCAGCAGCTCCCGACTACTCTACAATGAGCAGTTCTTC. The chain is built from TRBV5-1 and TRBJ2-1, with D possibly being TRBD2 (5 bases). CDR1 and CDR2 (germline): SGHRS, YFSETQ. Between the trimmed V and J ends, which lost 3 bases and 3 bases, there was a span of 10 bases. The CDR3 has 14 amino acids.

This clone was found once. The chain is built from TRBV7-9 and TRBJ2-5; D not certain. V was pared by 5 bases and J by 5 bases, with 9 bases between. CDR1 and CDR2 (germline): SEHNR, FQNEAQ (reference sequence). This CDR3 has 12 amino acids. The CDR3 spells CASSRGRETQYF. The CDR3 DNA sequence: TGTGCCAGCAGCCGTGGTCGGGAGACCCAGTACTTC.

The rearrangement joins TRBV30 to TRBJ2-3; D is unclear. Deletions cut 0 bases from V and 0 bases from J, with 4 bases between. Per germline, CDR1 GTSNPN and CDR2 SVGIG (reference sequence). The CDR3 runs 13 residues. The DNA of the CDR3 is TGTGCCTGGAGTGTTGTAAGCACAGATACGCAGTATTTT. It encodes CAWSVVSTDTQYF.

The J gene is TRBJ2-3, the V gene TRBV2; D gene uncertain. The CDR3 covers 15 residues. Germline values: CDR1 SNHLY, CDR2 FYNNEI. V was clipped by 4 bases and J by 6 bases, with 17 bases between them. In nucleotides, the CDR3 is TGTGCCAGCAGTGTGCGACAACCGGTCGCGGATACGCAGTATTTT. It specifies CASSVRQPVADTQYF. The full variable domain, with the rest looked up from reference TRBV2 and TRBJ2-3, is EPEVTQTPSHQVTQMGQEVILRCVPISNHLYFYWYRQILGQKVEFLVSFYNNEISEKSEIFDDQFSVERPDGSNFTLKIRSTKLEDSAMYFCASSVRQPVADTQYFGPGTRLTVL.

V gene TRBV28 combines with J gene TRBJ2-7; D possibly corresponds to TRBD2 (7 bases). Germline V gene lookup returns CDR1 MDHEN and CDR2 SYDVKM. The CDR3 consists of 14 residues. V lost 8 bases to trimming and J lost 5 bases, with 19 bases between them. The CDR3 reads CASSQPRGADEQYF. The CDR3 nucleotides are TGTGCCAGCTCACAACCTCGGGGGGCGGACGAGCAGTACTTC.